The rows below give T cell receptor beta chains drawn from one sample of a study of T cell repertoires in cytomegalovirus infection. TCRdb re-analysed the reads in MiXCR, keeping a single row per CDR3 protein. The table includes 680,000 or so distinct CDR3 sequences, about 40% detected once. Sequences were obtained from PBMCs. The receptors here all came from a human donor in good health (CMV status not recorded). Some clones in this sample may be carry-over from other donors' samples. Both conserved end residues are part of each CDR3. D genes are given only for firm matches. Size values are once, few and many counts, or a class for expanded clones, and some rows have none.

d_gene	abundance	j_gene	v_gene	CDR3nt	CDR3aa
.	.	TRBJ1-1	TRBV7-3	TGTGCCAAACAGGGCGGTGCTGAAGCTTTCTTT	CAKQGGAEAFF
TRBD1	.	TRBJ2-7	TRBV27	TGTGCCAGCACCGACCCTGACAGGGCTGACGAGCAGTACTTC	CASTDPDRADEQYF
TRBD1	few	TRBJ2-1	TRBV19	TGTGCCAGTAGTTTCCCCCCCTCACAGGGGGATTGGTTCAATGAGCAGTTCTTC	CASSFPPSQGDWFNEQFF
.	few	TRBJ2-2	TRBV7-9	TGTGCCAGCAGCTTAGCGAGGAGTTCCGGGGAGCTGTTTTTT	CASSLARSSGELFF
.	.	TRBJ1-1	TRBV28	TGTGCCAGCAGTCTGAACAAGGGATGGGCTTTCTTT	CASSLNKGWAFF
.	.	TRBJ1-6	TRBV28	TGTGCCAGCAGTCTTCGTATCTCACCCCTCCACTTT	CASSLRISPLHF
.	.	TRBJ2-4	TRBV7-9	TGTGCCAGCAGCTTTGGCGGGACAGCTTTTATTCAGTACTTC	CASSFGGTAFIQYF
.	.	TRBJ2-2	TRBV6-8	TGTGCCAGCTGTGCACCGTCTGAGTCCGGGGAGCTGTTTTTT	CASCAPSESGELFF
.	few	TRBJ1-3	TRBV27	TGTGCCAGCAGTCCCTTGGGAGGCACCTCTGGAAACACCATATATTTT	CASSPLGGTSGNTIYF
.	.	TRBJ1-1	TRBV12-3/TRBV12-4	TGTGCCAGCAAGACAGGACCAAGGTCCGAAGCTTTCTTT	CASKTGPRSEAFF
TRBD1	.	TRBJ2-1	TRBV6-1	TGTGCCAGCAGTGAACATGCGAGACAGGGGGCGAATGAGCAGTTCTTC	CASSEHARQGANEQFF
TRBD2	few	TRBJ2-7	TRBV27	TGTGCCAGCAGACCCGATCTCCTCGCGGGGGGGAGCTCCTACGAGCAGTACTTC	CASRPDLLAGGSSYEQYF
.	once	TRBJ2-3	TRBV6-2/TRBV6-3	TGTGCCAGCAGTGAAGGAGCCCCGGTTTATGATACGCAGTATTTT	CASSEGAPVYDTQYF
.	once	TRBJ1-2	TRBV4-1	TGCGCCAGCAGCCAAGACAGGGGAAACTATGGCTACACCTTC	CASSQDRGNYGYTF
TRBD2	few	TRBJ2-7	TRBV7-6	TGTGCCAGCAGCTTAAGGACTAGCGGGGGCGAGCAGTACTTC	CASSLRTSGGEQYF